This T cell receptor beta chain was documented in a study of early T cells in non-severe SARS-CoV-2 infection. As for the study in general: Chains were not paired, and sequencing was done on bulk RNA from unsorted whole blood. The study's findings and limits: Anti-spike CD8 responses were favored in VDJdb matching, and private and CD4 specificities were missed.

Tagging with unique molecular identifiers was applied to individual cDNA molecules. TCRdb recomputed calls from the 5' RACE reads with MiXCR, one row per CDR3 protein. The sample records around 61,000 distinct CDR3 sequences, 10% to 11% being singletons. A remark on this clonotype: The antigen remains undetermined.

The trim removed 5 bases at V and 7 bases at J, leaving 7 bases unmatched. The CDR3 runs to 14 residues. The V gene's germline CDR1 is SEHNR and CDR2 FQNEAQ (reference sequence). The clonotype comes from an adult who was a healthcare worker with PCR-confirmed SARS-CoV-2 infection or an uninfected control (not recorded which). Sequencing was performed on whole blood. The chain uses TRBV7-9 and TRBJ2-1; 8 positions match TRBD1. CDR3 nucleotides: TGTGCCAGCAGCGGCCGGACAGGGACGAATGAGCAGTTCTTC. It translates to CASSGRTGTNEQFF.